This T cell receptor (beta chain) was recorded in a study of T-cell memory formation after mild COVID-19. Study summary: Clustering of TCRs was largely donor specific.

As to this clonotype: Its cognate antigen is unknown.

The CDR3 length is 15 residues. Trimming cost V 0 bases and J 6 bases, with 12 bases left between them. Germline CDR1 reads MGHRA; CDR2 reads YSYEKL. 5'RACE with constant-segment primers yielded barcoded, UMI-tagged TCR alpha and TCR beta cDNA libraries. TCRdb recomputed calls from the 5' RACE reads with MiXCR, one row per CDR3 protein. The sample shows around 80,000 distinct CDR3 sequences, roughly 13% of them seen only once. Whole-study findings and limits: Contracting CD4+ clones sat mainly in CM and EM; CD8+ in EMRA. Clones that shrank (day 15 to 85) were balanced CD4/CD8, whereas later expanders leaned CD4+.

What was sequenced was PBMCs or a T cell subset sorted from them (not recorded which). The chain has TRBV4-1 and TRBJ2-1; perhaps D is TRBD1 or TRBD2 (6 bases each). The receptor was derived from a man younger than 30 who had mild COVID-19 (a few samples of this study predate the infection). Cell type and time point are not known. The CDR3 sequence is CASSQDRGQANEQFF. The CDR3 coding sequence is TGCGCCAGCAGCCAAGATCGGGGGCAGGCCAATGAGCAGTTCTTC.